Following are 30 T cell receptor beta chains from one sample sequenced in a study of cytomegalovirus exposure and HLA in healthy donors. Primers included in the PCR were 60 Vbeta and 13 Jbeta primers. TCRdb's table, derived via immunoSEQ multiplex PCR, lists solely in-frame clones and lacks some. The sample has some 74,000 clones; around 82% are singletons. Material: PBMCs. The receptors stem from a male donor in good health and CMV-seronegative.

This clone was observed a few times. This chain joins TRBV19 and TRBJ1-5; 7 nucleotides align to TRBD1. Trimming cost V 8 bases and J 0 bases; bases outside gene matches: 10. The CDR3 is made up of 16 amino acids. Per germline, CDR1 LNHDA and CDR2 SQIVND (reference sequence). CDR3 DNA sequence: TGTGCCAGTGCGACAGGGCTTACTTCTAGCAATCAGCCCCAGCATTTT. Residues: CASATGLTSSNQPQHF.

The chain couples TRBV5-6 to TRBJ1-6, with 7 positions matching TRBD1. The CDR3 is made up of 16 amino acids. Looked up from germline, CDR1 is SGHDT and CDR2 is YYEEEE. Trimming cost V 4 bases and J 6 bases; bases outside gene matches: 10. CDR3 bases: TGTGCCAGCAGCCGGGACAGTTTGCGATTTAATTCACCCCTCCACTTT. It translates to CASSRDSLRFNSPLHF.

This clone showed up just a few times. The genes are TRBV5-4 and TRBJ2-1, with 12 bases that match TRBD2. Germline assignment: CDR1 SGHNT and CDR2 YYREEE (reference sequence). The CDR3 extends over 15 amino acids. After removal of 0 bases from V and 9 bases from J, the junction contained 4 bases not matched to a gene. The CDR3 DNA reads as TGTGCCAGCAGCTTGGATCTAGCGGGGGGGGTTGAGCAGTTCTTC. Its protein is CASSLDLAGGVEQFF.

V and J are TRBV30 and TRBJ2-6; D may be TRBD1 (6 bases). V was pared by 6 bases and J by 0 bases, with 15 bases between. The germline V gene encodes CDR1 GTSNPN and CDR2 SVGIG (reference sequence). This CDR3 spans 16 amino acids. The CDR3 DNA follows: TGTGCCTGCCCGGGACACCCACTCTCTGGGGCCAACGTCCTGACTTTC. Translating gives CACPGHPLSGANVLTF.

The rearrangement links TRBV28 to TRBJ1-5; D uncertain. Germline V gene lookup returns CDR1 MDHEN and CDR2 SYDVKM. Trimming took off 7 bases at V and 6 bases at J, with 13 bases between the two ends. This CDR3 spans 13 amino acids. CDR3 in amino acids: CASNGQEFQPQHF. DNA for the CDR3: TGTGCCAGCAATGGGCAGGAATTTCAGCCCCAGCATTTT.

This clone was found once. The chain combines TRBV14 with TRBJ1-2; D unclear. V was pared by 6 bases and J by 2 bases, with 10 bases between. The CDR3 is 13 residues long. CDR1 is SGHDN, CDR2 FVKESK, per germline. The CDR3 loop is CASSEQKNYGYTF. The CDR3 DNA is TGTGCCAGCAGTGAACAAAAAAACTATGGCTACACCTTC.

The chain recombines TRBV9 with TRBJ2-3; TRBD2 matches 7 bases. Germline lookup yields CDR1 SGDLS and CDR2 YYNGEE. V lost 0 bases and J lost 0; bases outside the gene matches: 4. There are 16 residues in the CDR3. CDR3 loop: CASSVVGSGSTDTQYF. In DNA, the CDR3 is TGTGCCAGCAGCGTAGTTGGTAGCGGGAGCACAGATACGCAGTATTTT. Together with reference TRBV9 and TRBJ2-3, the CDR3 gives the full variable domain: DSGVTQTPKHLITATGQRVTLRCSPRSGDLSVYWYQQSLDQGLQFLIQYYNGEERAKGNILERFSAQQFPDLHSELNLSSLELGDSALYFCASSVVGSGSTDTQYFGPGTRLTVL.

This clone was picked up a small number of times. V usage is TRBV7-9 and J usage is TRBJ1-1; D remains unclear. Deletions cut 1 base from V and 7 bases from J, with 7 bases between. Germline V gives CDR1 SEHNR, CDR2 FQNEAQ (reference sequence). This CDR3 region has 12 residues. CDR3 bases: TGTGCCAGCAGCTTAGTGGCTGATGAAGCTTTCTTT. Its protein product is CASSLVADEAFF.

The rearrangement links TRBV2 to TRBJ2-5; a weak D match, TRBD1 (6 bases). Germline V CDR1 and CDR2: SNHLY, FYNNEI. Trimming removed 6 bases from V and 4 bases from J, with 18 bases in between. The CDR3 is made up of 15 amino acids. The CDR3 sequence is CASRTPGQHSETQYF. In DNA, the CDR3 is TGTGCCAGCAGAACGCCGGGACAACATTCAGAGACCCAGTACTTC.

This clone appeared once. V and J are TRBV6-6 and TRBJ1-5; D call uncertain. The CDR3 sequence is 12 residues long. CDR1 is MNHNY, CDR2 SVGAGI, per germline (reference sequence). The V gene lost 7 bases and the J gene lost 4 bases, with 8 bases spanning the gap. CDR3 sequence (DNA): TGTGCCAGCAATATACAGAATCAGCCCCAGCATTTT. Protein: CASNIQNQPQHF.

This sequence joins TRBV5-1 and TRBJ2-7, with a weak D call TRBD2 (5 bases). The CDR3 is 15 amino acids. From germline, CDR1 is SGHRS and CDR2 YFSETQ. V dropped 5 bases and J dropped 5 bases, with 20 bases sitting between them. CDR3 protein: CASRRHPGVQDEQYF. The CDR3 DNA sequence: TGCGCCAGCAGACGTCATCCCGGGGTCCAGGACGAGCAGTACTTC.

This clone came up once. The chain couples TRBV5-1 to TRBJ2-7; a weak D match, TRBD1 (5 bases). V was clipped by 4 bases and J by 5 bases, with 13 bases between them. Germline assignment: CDR1 SGHRS and CDR2 YFSETQ. CDR3 length: 13 residues. This CDR3 is CASSSRVSDEQYF. CDR3 DNA: TGCGCCAGCAGCAGCAGGGTTTCCGACGAGCAGTACTTC. Complete variable domain (other parts from reference TRBV5-1 and TRBJ2-7): KAGVTQTPRYLIKTRGQQVTLSCSPISGHRSVSWYQQTPGQGLQFLFEYFSETQRNKGNFPGRFSGRQFSNSRSEMNVSTLELGDSALYLCASSSRVSDEQYFGPGTRLTVT.

The rearrangement joins TRBV4-3 to TRBJ2-5, with D possibly matching TRBD2 (5 bases). The CDR3 spans 15 residues. Germline V gene lookup returns CDR1 LGHNA and CDR2 YSLEER. Trimming cost V 2 bases and J 0 bases, with 10 bases left between them. In nucleotides, the CDR3 is TGCGCCAGCAGCCAAAATACGGGATACCAAGAGACCCAGTACTTC. Amino acid sequence: CASSQNTGYQETQYF.

On this clone itself: Germline is not matched at one junction end, which may reflect a read error. The chain links TRBV7-7 to TRBJ2-3; no clear D gene. The CDR3 is 14 amino acids. CDR1 and CDR2 (germline): SSHAT, FNYEAQ (reference sequence). This CDR3 reads CASRLRCVVDTQYF. CDR3 bases: TGTGCTAGCAGACTCCGTTGCGTTGTGGATACGCAGTATTTT.

This clone was counted between two and nine times. The J gene is TRBJ2-1, the V gene TRBV6-4; 12 bases map to TRBD1. This CDR3 has 15 amino acids. With V trimmed by 2 bases and J by 9 bases, 5 bases remained unmatched. Germline lookup yields CDR1 MRHNA and CDR2 SNTAGT. The CDR3 region has the DNA TGTGCCAGCAGTGACGGGACAGGGGGCGGGAGTGAGCAGTTCTTC. Encoded protein: CASSDGTGGGSEQFF.

In this sample, this clone turned up once. The rearrangement uses TRBV2 and TRBJ2-3, with D possibly being TRBD2 (6 bases). The CDR3 consists of 13 residues. The V gene lost 6 bases and the J gene lost 1 base, with 8 bases spanning the gap. From germline, CDR1 is SNHLY and CDR2 FYNNEI. The CDR3 nucleotides are TGTGCCAGCAGAAGGGAGGGCACAGATACGCAGTATTTT. Translated, it gives CASRREGTDTQYF.

CDR3 bases: TGTGCCACTGGGAGGGGGGGCAACTCCTACGAGCAGTACTTC. It translates to CATGRGGNSYEQYF. This sequence joins TRBV7-9 and TRBJ2-7; possible D gene TRBD2, 7 bases. This CDR3 is built from 14 residues. Deletions cut 10 bases from V and 0 bases from J, with 16 bases between. Looked up from germline, CDR1 is SEHNR and CDR2 is FQNEAQ (reference sequence).

The rearrangement uses TRBV28 and TRBJ1-2, with 8 bases identical to TRBD1. After removal of 3 bases from V and 8 bases from J, the junction contained 14 bases not matched to a gene. This CDR3 spans 16 amino acids. Germline V gives CDR1 MDHEN, CDR2 SYDVKM. CDR3 sequence reads: CASSFRTGSILSGYTF. The CDR3 coding sequence is TGTGCCAGCAGTTTTCGGACAGGGAGTATTCTATCCGGCTACACCTTC.

Only one count was recorded for this clone. The V and J genes are TRBV6-6 and TRBJ1-2; a possible D gene is TRBD1 (6 bases). Trimming shortened V by 6 bases and J by 4 bases, and 12 bases separated the two germline ends. Looked up from germline, CDR1 is MNHNY and CDR2 is SVGAGI (reference sequence). The CDR3 has 13 residues. The CDR3 coding sequence is TGTGCCAGCAGCCCCGGACAGATCTATGGCTACACCTTC. Translation gives CASSPGQIYGYTF.

This chain uses TRBV19 with TRBJ2-7; 10 bases are a match to TRBD2. Trimming cost V 2 bases and J 0 bases; bases outside gene matches: 4. Germline CDR1 and CDR2: LNHDA and SQIVND (reference sequence). This CDR3 has 16 residues. This CDR3 reads CASSINPSGSSYEQYF. In nucleotides, the CDR3 is TGTGCCAGTAGTATAAACCCTAGCGGGAGCTCCTACGAGCAGTACTTC. Drawing the rest from reference TRBV19 and TRBJ2-7, the complete variable domain is DGGITQSPKYLFRKEGQNVTLSCEQNLNHDAMYWYRQDPGQGLRLIYYSQIVNDFQKGDIAEGYSVSREKKESFPLTVTSAQKNPTAFYLCASSINPSGSSYEQYFGPGTRLTVT.

V gene TRBV11-2 combines with J gene TRBJ1-6; TRBD1 might be the D (6 bases). CDR3 length: 14 amino acids. The germline V and J ends were trimmed by 5 bases and 5 bases, with 10 bases remaining between them. The germline V gene encodes CDR1 SGHAT and CDR2 FQNNGV. CDR3 sequence reads: CASSPGQHNSPLHF. The CDR3 coding sequence is TGTGCCAGCAGCCCCGGACAGCATAATTCACCCCTCCACTTT.

This chain links TRBV7-2 with TRBJ2-7; TRBD1 aligns across 9 bases. The CDR3 extends over 15 amino acids. The J segment lost 6 bases and the V segment lost 1 base, leaving 7 bases of the junction unmatched. The germline V gene encodes CDR1 SGHTA and CDR2 FQGNSA. The CDR3, as DNA: TGTGCCAGCAGCTTAGGGACAGGGGCTGTGAGCGAGCAGTACTTC. Amino acid sequence: CASSLGTGAVSEQYF.

The gene calls are TRBV21-1 and TRBJ1-3. TRBV21-1 is a pseudogene locus. This CDR3 is 17 amino acids long. CDR3 amino acids: CASSKARGASGGNTIYF. The CDR3 DNA reads as TGTGCCAGCAGCAAAGCGAGAGGAGCCTCGGGGGGAAACACCATATATTTT.

V and J are TRBV5-4 and TRBJ2-2; D is uncertain. The V end lost 4 bases, the J end lost 4 bases, and 5 bases lay between the germline ends. The CDR3 has 12 residues. Looked up from germline, CDR1 is SGHNT and CDR2 is YYREEE (reference sequence). The CDR3 here is CASSPRTGELFF. CDR3 DNA: TGTGCCAGCAGCCCCCGCACCGGGGAGCTGTTTTTT.

The chain is built from TRBV7-5 and TRBJ1-1; no DNA check was done on the table's D call, TRBD1. TRBV7-5 is given as a pseudogene. The CDR3 runs 16 residues. DNA of the CDR3: TGTGCCAGAAGTTCGGACAGGGGGCTCACGGACACTGAAGCTTTCTTT. Translating gives CARSSDRGLTDTEAFF.

This chain uses TRBV28 with TRBJ1-1; 9 bases line up with TRBD1. The J segment lost 5 bases and the V segment lost 5 bases, leaving 6 bases of the junction unmatched. Looked up from germline, CDR1 is MDHEN and CDR2 is SYDVKM. The CDR3 spans 14 residues. CDR3 bases: TGTGCCAGCAGTAGAACAGGGGGCGGGACTGAAGCTTTCTTT. Its protein product is CASSRTGGGTEAFF.

This clone appeared a single time. The chain combines TRBV29-1 with TRBJ2-7; 9 bases align to TRBD1. The germline V gene encodes CDR1 SQVTM and CDR2 ANQGSEA. CDR3 length: 16 residues. Unmatched junction bases numbered 12, after V lost 4 bases and J lost 2 bases. The CDR3 sequence is CSVVHTGTGLPYEQYF. In DNA form, the CDR3 reads TGCAGCGTTGTGCACACCGGGACAGGGCTTCCCTACGAGCAGTACTTC.

This clone was counted a few times. The chain carries TRBV5-1 and TRBJ1-3; D is ambiguous. Germline loops: CDR1 SGHRS, CDR2 YFSETQ. The CDR3 has 16 residues. V was clipped by 0 bases and J by 4 bases, with 14 bases between them. CDR3 sequence reads: CASSLEGLREGNTIYF. CDR3 DNA: TGCGCCAGCAGCTTGGAAGGACTCCGGGAGGGAAACACCATATATTTT.

The chain carries TRBV30 and TRBJ2-7, with unresolved D. Germline lookup yields CDR1 GTSNPN and CDR2 SVGIG (reference sequence). CDR3 length: 14 residues. Trimming cost V 4 bases and J 2 bases, with 15 bases left between them. The CDR3 nucleotides read TGTGCCTGGACCCCCGCGGTTGGTGCCTACGAGCAGTACTTC. Translated: CAWTPAVGAYEQYF.

The chain carries TRBV7-8 and TRBJ1-5; no definite D call. This CDR3 has 16 residues. Germline CDR1 SGHVS, CDR2 FQNEAQ. Trimming took 1 base from V and 0 from J, leaving 10 bases between them. CDR3 coding DNA: TGTGCCAGCAGCTTAGTCTCGGACTATAGCAATCAGCCCCAGCATTTT. It specifies CASSLVSDYSNQPQHF.